The 30 T cell receptor beta chains in this list originate from one sample, sequenced in a study of blood T cell repertoires in COVID-19. The repertoire was sequenced with immunoSEQ multiplex PCR; TCRdb's copy has only in-frame clones and lacks some. The data show around 110,000 clones, about 90% seen once. The sample comprised peripheral blood. The source of these receptors is a woman under 40 with acute or convalescent COVID-19.

The rearrangement joins TRBV7-2 to TRBJ2-7; 10 bases match TRBD1. The germline V gene has CDR1 SGHTA and CDR2 FQGNSA. V trimming: 5 bases; J trimming: 4 bases; junction bases outside the gene matches: 8. CDR3 length: 15 residues. CDR3: CASSKPRDRGYEQYF. CDR3 DNA: TGTGCCAGCAGCAAACCAAGGGACAGGGGATACGAGCAGTACTTC.

The chain uses TRBV19 and TRBJ1-4; D unclear. V was trimmed by 3 bases and J by 12 bases, leaving 17 bases between them. The CDR3 has 14 residues. Germline values: CDR1 LNHDA, CDR2 SQIVND (reference sequence). The CDR3 nucleotides read TGTGCCAGTAGTATCCCGCATGCCCCTCGGGAACTGTTTTTT. Residues: CASSIPHAPRELFF.

This sequence joins TRBV4-1 and TRBJ2-1; D possibly corresponds to TRBD2 (7 bases). Germline CDR1 is MGHRA and CDR2 is YSYEKL. The CDR3 consists of 18 residues. V was cut by 1 base and J by 7 bases, with 23 bases left in between. The DNA of the CDR3 is TGCGCCAGCAGCCAAGCCACCCAGGGAGGGGGGTTAGTTAATGAGCAGTTCTTC. Translation: CASSQATQGGGLVNEQFF.

The chain has TRBV30 and TRBJ2-1, with 13 bases lining up with TRBD2. This CDR3 spans 16 amino acids. Germline V CDR1 and CDR2: GTSNPN, SVGIG (reference sequence). The V segment lost 5 bases and the J segment 1 base; nucleotides outside the gene matches: 5. The CDR3 DNA sequence: TGTGCCTGGGTGAGGACTAGCGGGAGATCCTACAATGAGCAGTTCTTC. Translated: CAWVRTSGRSYNEQFF. The full variable domain, in which reference TRBV30 and TRBJ2-1 provide the parts outside the CDR3, is SQTIHQWPATLVQPVGSPLSLECTVEGTSNPNLYWYRQAAGRGLQLLFYSVGIGQISSEVPQNLSASRPQDRQFILSSKKLLLSDSGFYLCAWVRTSGRSYNEQFFGPGTRLTVL.

This clone was seen a few times. The gene calls are TRBV29-1 and TRBJ1-1; 8 nucleotides match TRBD1. The trim removed 8 bases at V and 0 bases at J, leaving 5 bases unmatched. CDR1 and CDR2 from the germline V gene are SQVTM and ANQGSEA. CDR3 length: 13 amino acids. The CDR3 coding sequence is TGCAGCATCCAGACAGGGGTGAACACTGAAGCTTTCTTT. This sequence encodes CSIQTGVNTEAFF. Complete variable domain (other parts from reference TRBV29-1 and TRBJ1-1): SAVISQKPSRDICQRGTSLTIQCQVDSQVTMMFWYRQQPGQSLTLIATANQGSEATYESGFVIDKFPISRPNLTFSTLTVSNMSPEDSSIYLCSIQTGVNTEAFFGQGTRLTVV.

The V gene is TRBV6-5, the J gene TRBJ2-3; tentatively, D is TRBD1 (6 bases). Trimming shortened V by 7 bases and J by 7 bases, and 15 bases separated the two germline ends. The CDR3 consists of 13 residues. The germline V gene encodes CDR1 MNHEY and CDR2 SVGAGI. The CDR3 coding sequence is TGTGCCAGCACCCCTCCTGGGACAAATACGCAGTATTTT. It specifies CASTPPGTNTQYF.

The chain is built from TRBV12-5 and TRBJ1-1; 7 nucleotides line up with TRBD1. J was trimmed by 0 bases and V by 4 bases; bases with no gene match: 5. This CDR3 comprises 15 residues. CDR1 and CDR2 from the germline V gene are LGHNT and FRNRAP. DNA of the CDR3: TGTGCTAGTGGTTACTCGACAGGGATGAACACTGAAGCTTTCTTT. This sequence encodes CASGYSTGMNTEAFF.

The V gene is TRBV24-1, the J gene TRBJ2-1; 9 bases align to TRBD1. The CDR3 length is 17 residues. Germline V CDR1 and CDR2: KGHDR, SFDVKD. The V segment lost 3 bases and the J segment 7 bases; nucleotides outside the gene matches: 12. The CDR3 spells CATSDPGTGMVGNEQFF. Here the CDR3 DNA reads TGTGCCACCAGTGATCCCGGGACAGGGATGGTAGGGAATGAGCAGTTCTTC.

J is TRBJ2-1 and V is TRBV24-1, with D possibly matching TRBD2 (6 bases). V dropped 0 bases and J dropped 7 bases, with 12 bases sitting between them. Germline V gives CDR1 KGHDR, CDR2 SFDVKD. There are 15 residues in the CDR3. The CDR3 protein is CATSDLVGTSNEQFF. In nucleotides, the CDR3 is TGTGCCACCAGTGATTTGGTCGGGACTTCAAATGAGCAGTTCTTC.

The chain employs TRBV18 and TRBJ2-1; 7 bases agree with TRBD1. CDR1 is KGHSH and CDR2 is LQKENI in the germline V gene. The V gene end was trimmed by 1 base and the J gene end by 5 bases; junction bases not matched to a gene: 2. This CDR3 has 14 amino acids. The CDR3 DNA reads TGTGCCAGCTCACCACAGGGGGCGGACAATGAGCAGTTCTTC. Translation: CASSPQGADNEQFF.

The chain joins TRBV19 to TRBJ1-1, with 10 bases that match TRBD1. The CDR3 runs 20 residues. The germline CDR1 and CDR2 sequences are LNHDA and SQIVND (reference sequence). The J segment lost 3 bases and the V segment lost 7 bases, leaving 23 bases of the junction unmatched. CDR3 amino acids: CASNPDRGTHTPPDHTEAFF. The CDR3 nucleotides read TGTGCCAGTAATCCGGACAGGGGGACCCACACCCCGCCCGATCACACTGAAGCTTTCTTT.

The chain couples TRBV6-6 to TRBJ2-7; 9 bases line up with TRBD1. CDR3 length equals 15 residues. In germline, CDR1 is MNHNY, CDR2 SVGAGI (reference sequence). Germline trimming cut 4 bases from V and 3 bases from J; bases unmatched to any gene: 7. The CDR3 nucleotides are TGTGCCAGCAGTTCCGGACAGGGGCATAACTACGAGCAGTACTTC. Its translation is CASSSGQGHNYEQYF.

This chain joins TRBV9 and TRBJ1-4; D might be TRBD1 (5 bases). The CDR3 is made up of 14 amino acids. CDR1 is SGDLS and CDR2 is YYNGEE in the germline V gene. V lost 2 bases to trimming and J lost 3 bases, with 8 bases between them. The CDR3, as DNA: TGTGCCAGCAGCGTGGACACTTCTAATGAAAAACTGTTTTTT. This translates into CASSVDTSNEKLFF. Variable domain in full (rest from reference TRBV9 and TRBJ1-4): DSGVTQTPKHLITATGQRVTLRCSPRSGDLSVYWYQQSLDQGLQFLIQYYNGEERAKGNILERFSAQQFPDLHSELNLSSLELGDSALYFCASSVDTSNEKLFFGSGTQLSVL.

The chain couples TRBV10-3 to TRBJ2-7; TRBD2 might be the D (6 bases). CDR1 is ENHRY, CDR2 SYGVKD, per germline. CDR3 size: 15 residues. V lost 0 bases and J 3 bases, leaving 12 bases between the germline ends. CDR3 coding DNA: TGTGCCATCAGTGAGTCGGGGGGTCCAAGCTACGAGCAGTACTTC. Translated, it gives CAISESGGPSYEQYF.

The chain recombines TRBV6-2 or TRBV6-3 with TRBJ1-1; no reliable D call. V lost 0 bases to trimming and J lost 10 bases, with 12 bases between them. Germline CDR1 and CDR2: MNHEY and SVGEGT. CDR3 length: 13 amino acids. CDR3 protein: CASSYSPFLRAFF. The CDR3 DNA reads as TGTGCCAGCAGTTACTCTCCCTTCCTTAGAGCTTTCTTT.

This chain links TRBV28 with TRBJ2-5; the D gene is possibly TRBD1 (6 bases). Germline V CDR1 and CDR2: MDHEN, SYDVKM. Trimming shortened V by 6 bases and J by 1 base, and 12 bases separated the two germline ends. The CDR3 consists of 14 residues. CDR3 residues: CASSLQGSQETQYF. CDR3 nucleotide sequence: TGTGCCAGCAGCCTACAGGGAAGCCAAGAGACCCAGTACTTC.

V is TRBV28 and J is TRBJ2-5; tentatively, D is TRBD1 (5 bases). Deletions cut 1 base from V and 2 bases from J, with 38 bases between. This CDR3 is 24 amino acids long. Germline assignment: CDR1 MDHEN and CDR2 SYDVKM. The CDR3 DNA is TGTGCCAGCAGTTTATCCCCCATAACGACCCATACAGGAACGACCTATAAGACACAAGAGACCCAGTACTTC. Protein product: CASSLSPITTHTGTTYKTQETQYF. Together with reference TRBV28 and TRBJ2-5, the CDR3 gives the full variable domain: DVKVTQSSRYLVKRTGEKVFLECVQDMDHENMFWYRQDPGLGLRLIYFSYDVKMKEKGDIPEGYSVSREKKERFSLILESASTNQTSMYLCASSLSPITTHTGTTYKTQETQYFGPGTRLLVL.

The rearrangement joins TRBV12-5 to TRBJ2-3; tentative D call: TRBD1 (6 bases). V gave up 2 bases and J gave up 4 bases, with 10 bases separating them. This CDR3 comprises 14 residues. The germline V gene encodes CDR1 LGHNT and CDR2 FRNRAP. The CDR3 here is CASGLQGPADTQYF. The CDR3 DNA follows: TGTGCTAGTGGTTTGCAGGGGCCTGCAGATACGCAGTATTTT.

The chain uses TRBV5-1 and TRBJ1-3; the D gene is possibly TRBD1 (6 bases). With 1 base removed from V and 1 base from J, the gap between germline ends came to 27 bases. CDR1 is SGHRS and CDR2 is YFSETQ in the germline V gene. The length of the CDR3 is 21 residues. For the CDR3, the DNA is TGCGCCAGCAGCTTGAACCGGGACATAACCCTGCCCGGAGCATCTGGAAACACCATATATTTT. Encoded protein: CASSLNRDITLPGASGNTIYF.

This clone was observed a single time. The J gene is TRBJ1-1, the V gene TRBV7-9, with 7 bases aligning to TRBD1. There are 14 residues in the CDR3. The V gene end was trimmed by 5 bases and the J gene end by 3 bases; junction bases not matched to a gene: 6. CDR1 SEHNR and CDR2 FQNEAQ come from the germline V gene (reference sequence). The CDR3 sequence is CASSPPDRDTEAFF. Here the CDR3 DNA reads TGTGCCAGCAGCCCCCCCGACAGGGACACTGAAGCTTTCTTT.

V is TRBV6-2 or TRBV6-3 and J is TRBJ2-7, with D possibly TRBD1 on 5 matching bases. V gave up 0 bases and J gave up 5 bases, with 17 bases separating them. The CDR3 covers 16 residues. Germline V CDR1 and CDR2: MNHEY, SVGEGT. CDR3 sequence: CASSYSIGTGSDEQYF. The CDR3 nucleotides are TGTGCCAGCAGTTACTCGATTGGAACAGGATCGGACGAGCAGTACTTC.

This sequence joins TRBV7-9 and TRBJ1-2, with 7 bases identical to TRBD1. The trim removed 9 bases at V and 5 bases at J, leaving 9 bases unmatched. The CDR3 is 13 amino acids. The germline gives CDR1 SEHNR, CDR2 FQNEAQ (reference sequence). The CDR3 is CASARDRDYGYTF. CDR3 coding DNA: TGTGCCAGTGCCCGGGACAGAGATTATGGCTACACCTTC.

This chain links TRBV7-2 with TRBJ2-1, with TRBD2 matching 12 bases. The CDR3 has 14 amino acids. The V segment lost 5 bases and the J segment 5 bases; nucleotides outside the gene matches: 1. Per the germline V gene, CDR1 is SGHTA and CDR2 is FQGNSA. This CDR3 reads CASSTSGGNNEQFF. CDR3 sequence (DNA): TGTGCCAGCAGCACTAGCGGGGGGAACAATGAGCAGTTCTTC.

The rearrangement links TRBV14 to TRBJ2-7; D not resolved. Looked up from germline, CDR1 is SGHDN and CDR2 is FVKESK. V lost 4 bases, J lost 7 bases, and 11 bases lay in between. The CDR3 runs to 12 residues. In DNA, the CDR3 is TGTGCCAGCAGCCTAAGTTTAACTGAGCAGTACTTC. This encodes CASSLSLTEQYF.

The J gene is TRBJ2-1, the V gene TRBV7-8; D perhaps matches TRBD2 (7 bases). The V end was cut by 5 bases, the J end by 8 bases, with 28 bases between. CDR3 length: 18 residues. Per the germline V gene, CDR1 is SGHVS and CDR2 is FQNEAQ. CDR3 bases: TGTGCCAGCAGCGCGGCGCCTCCTGGGGGGGCCCGATTGGATGAGCAGTTCTTC. This translates into CASSAAPPGGARLDEQFF. The full variable domain, rest sourced from reference TRBV7-8 and TRBJ2-1, is GAGVSQSPRYKVAKRGQDVALRCDPISGHVSLFWYQQALGQGPEFLTYFQNEAQLDKSGLPSDRFFAERPEGSVSTLKIQRTQQEDSAVYLCASSAAPPGGARLDEQFFGPGTRLTVL.

This clone appeared a single time. The chain carries TRBV9 and TRBJ1-2; 11 nucleotides line up with TRBD1. Per germline, CDR1 SGDLS and CDR2 YYNGEE. Trimming removed 4 bases from V and 4 bases from J; junction bases left unmatched: 6. CDR3 length: 15 amino acids. This CDR3 is CASSSRTGGGYGYTF. The CDR3 DNA sequence: TGTGCCAGCAGCTCCAGGACAGGGGGCGGCTATGGCTACACCTTC.

The chain employs TRBV3-1 (or the pseudogene TRBV3-2) and TRBJ2-1; no clear D. This CDR3 has 16 amino acids. The germline V gene encodes CDR1 LGHDT and CDR2 YNNKEL (reference sequence). Deletions cut 3 bases from V and 2 bases from J, with 14 bases between. CDR3 DNA sequence: TGTGCCAGCAGCCAGAGTGTTCTTGTGACCTACAATGAGCAGTTCTTC. Its protein product is CASSQSVLVTYNEQFF.

The chain joins TRBV30 to TRBJ1-6, with 7 bases aligning to TRBD1. V lost 3 bases, J lost 7 bases, and 9 bases stayed unmatched. Germline V gene data show CDR1 as GTSNPN and CDR2 as SVGIG (reference sequence). CDR3 length: 15 residues. This CDR3 is CAWRGDSRSNSPLHF. As DNA, the CDR3 is TGTGCCTGGAGGGGGGACAGCCGGTCAAATTCACCCCTCCACTTT.

V is TRBV7-9 and J is TRBJ2-1, with 9 bases that match TRBD1. Germline V lookup: CDR1 SEHNR, CDR2 FQNEAQ (reference sequence). J was trimmed by 9 bases and V by 5 bases; bases with no gene match: 14. CDR3 length: 16 residues. The CDR3 spells CASSPPADKGQGEQFF. The CDR3 DNA is TGTGCCAGCAGCCCCCCCGCGGACAAGGGACAGGGTGAGCAGTTCTTC.

J is TRBJ1-3 and V is TRBV4-2; 8 bases line up with TRBD1. V was clipped by 0 bases and J by 4 bases; unmatched bases: 8. The germline V gene encodes CDR1 LGHNA and CDR2 YNFKEQ. The CDR3 totals 17 residues. Here the CDR3 DNA reads TGTGCCAGCAGCCAAGATACAACAGGGGGATCGGGAAACACCATATATTTT. Protein sequence: CASSQDTTGGSGNTIYF.